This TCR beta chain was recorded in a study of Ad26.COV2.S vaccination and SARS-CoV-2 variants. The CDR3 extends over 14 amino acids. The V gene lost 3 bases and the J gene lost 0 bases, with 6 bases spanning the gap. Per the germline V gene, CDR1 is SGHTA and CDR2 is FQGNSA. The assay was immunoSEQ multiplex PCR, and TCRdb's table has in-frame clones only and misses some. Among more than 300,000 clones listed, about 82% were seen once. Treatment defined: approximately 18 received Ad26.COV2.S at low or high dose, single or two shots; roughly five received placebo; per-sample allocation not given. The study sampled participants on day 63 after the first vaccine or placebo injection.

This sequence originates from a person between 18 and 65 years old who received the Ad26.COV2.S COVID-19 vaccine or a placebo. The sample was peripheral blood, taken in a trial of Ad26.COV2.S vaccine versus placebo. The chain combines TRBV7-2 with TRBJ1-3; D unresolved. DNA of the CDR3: TGTGCCAGCAGCTTTGACCTCTCTGGAAACACCATATATTTT. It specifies CASSFDLSGNTIYF.